These 10 T cell receptor beta chains were all obtained from the same sample, sequenced in a study of beta chain features in type 1 diabetes. General observations from the study: Among patients with Type 1 diabetes, TCRB CDR3s were moderately but significantly shorter in every one of the four CD4+ subsets.

The authors reverse transcribed all of the isolated RNA, so sequencing captured expressed TCRB transcripts. Generated by immunoSEQ multiplex PCR, the TCRdb table keeps only in-frame clones and is missing some. The top ten hold around 0.012% of the sample, which has under 350,000 clones, around 24% seen once. No antigens are known for them. Sequencing used naive CD4+ T cells from blood. These receptors came from a woman aged 25 to 39 with type 1 diabetes.

V gene TRBV5-1 combines with J gene TRBJ2-7; 12 bases line up with TRBD2. The germline gives CDR1 SGHRS, CDR2 YFSETQ. Germline trimming cut 3 bases from V and 3 bases from J; bases unmatched to any gene: 4. The CDR3 is made up of 15 amino acids. The CDR3 loop reads CASSSGLAGNYEQYF. CDR3 DNA: TGCGCCAGCAGCTCCGGACTAGCGGGGAACTACGAGCAGTACTTC.

The J gene is TRBJ2-1, the V gene TRBV6-5, with 9 bases identical to TRBD1. Per germline, CDR1 MNHEY and CDR2 SVGAGI. The CDR3 totals 12 residues. The V and J ends lost 7 bases and 8 bases, in that order; junction bases with no gene match: 3. CDR3 sequence (DNA): TGTGCCAGCAATACAGGGGGCTATGAGCAGTTCTTC. It codes for CASNTGGYEQFF.

V is TRBV28 and J is TRBJ2-1; 16 bases agree with TRBD2. CDR1 MDHEN and CDR2 SYDVKM come from the germline V gene. The CDR3 spans 18 residues. After removal of 4 bases from V and 8 bases from J, the junction contained 11 bases not matched to a gene. The CDR3 bases are TGTGCCAGCAGTTCCCCGGGACTAGCGGGAGGGCAGGGCTATGAGCAGTTCTTC. Protein sequence: CASSSPGLAGGQGYEQFF. Supplemented by reference TRBV28 and TRBJ2-1, the full variable domain reads DVKVTQSSRYLVKRTGEKVFLECVQDMDHENMFWYRQDPGLGLRLIYFSYDVKMKEKGDIPEGYSVSREKKERFSLILESASTNQTSMYLCASSSPGLAGGQGYEQFFGPGTRLTVL.

The chain combines TRBV9 with TRBJ1-2; perhaps TRBD1 as D (5 bases). V was pared by 4 bases and J by 0 bases, with 16 bases between. Germline CDR1 SGDLS, CDR2 YYNGEE. This CDR3 region has 16 residues. For the CDR3, the DNA is TGTGCCAGCAGCTCGTTTCTCCAGGGCGCTAACTATGGCTACACCTTC. This codes for CASSSFLQGANYGYTF.

This chain links TRBV15 with TRBJ2-7; 10 positions agree with TRBD2. The CDR3 is 15 amino acids. Looked up from germline, CDR1 is LNHNV and CDR2 is YYDKDF (reference sequence). V lost 4 bases to trimming and J lost 1 base; unmatched junction nucleotides: 4. The CDR3 region is CATSKGLAESYEQYF. The CDR3 region has the DNA TGTGCCACCAGCAAAGGACTAGCGGAATCCTACGAGCAGTACTTC.

V gene TRBV2 combines with J gene TRBJ1-5; no firm D call. The CDR3 covers 14 residues. V was shortened by 4 bases and J by 6 bases, with 13 bases between the two germline ends. Germline V gene sequence: CDR1 SNHLY, CDR2 FYNNEI. CDR3 amino acids: CASSASQASQPQHF. The DNA for the CDR3 is TGTGCCAGCAGTGCCTCCCAAGCAAGTCAGCCCCAGCATTTT.

In this sample, this clone turned up a few times. The chain combines TRBV5-6 with TRBJ2-1; D unresolved. Germline V CDR1 and CDR2: SGHDT, YYEEEE. The CDR3 runs to 11 residues. The V end lost 5 bases, the J end lost 8 bases, and 8 bases lay between the germline ends. The CDR3 spells CASSRNYEQFF. The CDR3, as DNA: TGTGCCAGCAGTCGTAACTATGAGCAGTTCTTC.

V is TRBV21-1 and J is TRBJ2-3; TRBD2 is the table's D call and was not checked against the DNA. TRBV21-1 is tagged as a pseudogene. The CDR3 sequence is 15 residues long. The CDR3 nucleotides read TGTGCCAGCAGCAAAGATCTAGCAGCCACAGATACGCAGTATTTT. Its protein is CASSKDLAATDTQYF.

The rearrangement uses TRBV4-1 and TRBJ2-1, with 12 nucleotides matching TRBD2. Germline V gene sequence: CDR1 MGHRA, CDR2 YSYEKL. Trimming took 0 bases from V and 7 from J; bases not matched to a gene: 4. The CDR3 spans 16 residues. In DNA, the CDR3 is TGCGCCAGCAGCCAAGAAGGACTAGCGGGACCGAATGAGCAGTTCTTC. As protein: CASSQEGLAGPNEQFF.

The table lists this clone with a few counts. This chain links TRBV7-3 with TRBJ2-7; a possible D gene is TRBD1 (6 bases). Trimming took off 5 bases at V and 3 bases at J, with 14 bases between the two ends. Looked up from germline, CDR1 is SGHTA and CDR2 is FQGTGA. The CDR3 sequence is 14 residues long. The CDR3 nucleotides are TGTGCCAGCAGCCCCGCAGGGGCAAACTACGAGCAGTACTTC. It codes for CASSPAGANYEQYF. Full variable domain (rest looked up from reference TRBV7-3 and TRBJ2-7): GAGVSQTPSNKVTEKGKYVELRCDPISGHTALYWYRQSLGQGPEFLIYFQGTGAADDSGLPNDRFFAVRPEGSVSTLKIQRTERGDSAVYLCASSPAGANYEQYFGPGTRLTVT.